This T cell receptor (beta chain) was sequenced for a study of T cells expressing NK-cell markers. Notes on the study in general: In a handful of donors, dominant CD3+CD56+NKG2C+ clonotypes ranked among the top 10 CD8+ clonotypes.

With regard to this clonotype: Its antigen is not known.

There are 15 residues in the CDR3. In germline, CDR1 is SGHVS, CDR2 FQNEAQ. From its re-call of the 5' RACE reads, TCRdb lists each CDR3 protein once, without DNA. The sample data list 400,000 to 500,000 distinct CDR3 sequences. This chain uses TRBV7-8 with TRBJ2-7; checking the TCRdb D call of TRBD1 is not possible without DNA. This TCR came from a woman between 18 and 75 years old in good health. The sequenced sample was blood T cells: a sorted CD56 or NKG2C T cell subset, CD4+ or CD8+ T cells, or bulk PBMC T cells (not recorded which). This CDR3 reads CASSPRDRGGAEQYF.